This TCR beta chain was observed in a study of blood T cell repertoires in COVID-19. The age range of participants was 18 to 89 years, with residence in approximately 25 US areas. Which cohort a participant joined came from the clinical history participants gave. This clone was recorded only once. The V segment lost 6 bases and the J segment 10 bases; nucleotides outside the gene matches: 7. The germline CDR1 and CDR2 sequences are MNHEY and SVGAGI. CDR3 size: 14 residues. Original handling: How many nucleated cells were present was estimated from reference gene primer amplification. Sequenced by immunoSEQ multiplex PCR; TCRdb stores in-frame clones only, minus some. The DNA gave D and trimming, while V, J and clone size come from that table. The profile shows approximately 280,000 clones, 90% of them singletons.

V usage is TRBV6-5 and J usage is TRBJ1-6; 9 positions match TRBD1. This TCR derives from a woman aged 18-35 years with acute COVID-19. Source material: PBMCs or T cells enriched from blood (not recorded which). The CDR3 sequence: CASSTRDRASPLHF. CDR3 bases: TGTGCCAGCAGCACCCGGGACAGGGCATCACCCCTCCACTTT.